Listed below are T cell receptor beta chains from one sample, sequenced in a study of shared clonotypes between healthy human individuals. Method: immunoSEQ multiplex PCR; TCRdb's copy keeps in-frame clones and lacks some. The table records about 1.5 million clones, 95% to 99% of them present only once. Sample: naive CD4+ T cells sorted from blood. Receptors originate from a man aged 30-40 years in good health. The CDR3 runs from the conserved cysteine through the conserved F or W. The D gene is left open where the match is weak. Clone size is stated in some rows and not others, as once, few, many or a class when expanded.

DNA | CDR3 | J | D | V | size
TGTGCCAGCAGCTCCAGGTCCTCAGGGGCGTGGACAGATACGCAGTATTTT | CASSSRSSGAWTDTQYF | TRBJ2-3 | NA | TRBV7-9 | NA
TGTGCCAGCAGCGTTCGAGGGGGCGCACCCTACGAGCAGTACTTC | CASSVRGGAPYEQYF | TRBJ2-7 | TRBD1 | TRBV9 | NA
TGCGCCAGCAGCTTGGCTGCTAGCGGTATAGACCCGTACTTC | CASSLAASGIDPYF | TRBJ2-5 | TRBD2 | TRBV5-1 | NA
TGTGCCAGCAGCCGGGACAGGGCCACCGGGGAGCTGTTTTTT | CASSRDRATGELFF | TRBJ2-2 | TRBD1 | TRBV7-8 | NA
TGTGCCAGCAGCCGCCCGGGACAGGGTACTTACGAGCAGTACTTC | CASSRPGQGTYEQYF | TRBJ2-7 | TRBD1 | TRBV7-2 | NA
TGTGCCAGCAGCTTGGCGGACAGGGCCAATCAGCCCCAGCATTTT | CASSLADRANQPQHF | TRBJ1-5 | TRBD1 | TRBV5-6 | NA
TGTGCCTGGGACAGGGGTTCAGCCGAGCAGTACTTC | CAWDRGSAEQYF | TRBJ2-7 | TRBD1 | TRBV30 | once
TGTGCCAGCAGTGAGACCCAGAGCTATGGCTACACCTTC | CASSETQSYGYTF | TRBJ1-2 | NA | TRBV6-1 | NA
TGTGCCAGCAGCCAAGCGCCCGAAGGGGATGATACGCAGTATTTT | CASSQAPEGDDTQYF | TRBJ2-3 | NA | TRBV4-2 | NA
TGTGCCAGCAGCCATCCGGGACAGTCTCGCGAGCAGTACTTC | CASSHPGQSREQYF | TRBJ2-7 | TRBD1 | TRBV7-2 | NA
TGTGAAGCCAAGAACTCCTACGAGCAGTACTTC | CEAKNSYEQYF | TRBJ2-7 | NA | TRBV6-5 | NA
TGTGCCAGCAGTAGGTGGCTAGCGGATACCGGGGAGCTGTTTTTT | CASSRWLADTGELFF | TRBJ2-2 | TRBD2 | TRBV2 | NA
TGTGCCAGCAGCATGGACAGAGGCTACGAGCAGTACTTC | CASSMDRGYEQYF | TRBJ2-7 | NA | TRBV11-2 | NA
TGTGCCAGCAGCTTACCCAAGGACAGGGGGAACTTATACGAGCAGTACTTC | CASSLPKDRGNLYEQYF | TRBJ2-7 | TRBD1 | TRBV7-8 | NA
TGCGCCAGCAGCCAAGGGGGCTACACTGAAGCTTTCTTT | CASSQGGYTEAFF | TRBJ1-1 | TRBD1 | TRBV5-1 | NA
TGTGCCAGTAGTATGAATCTTAGCAATCAGCCCCAGCATTTT | CASSMNLSNQPQHF | TRBJ1-5 | NA | TRBV19 | NA
TGTGCCAGCAGCTTAAGGGCCCTAGCGGGAGGATACGAGCAGTACTTC | CASSLRALAGGYEQYF | TRBJ2-7 | TRBD2 | TRBV7-8 | NA
TGTGCCAGCAGTGAAAAGACCGGGACAGAGGATAACTATGGCTACACCTTC | CASSEKTGTEDNYGYTF | TRBJ1-2 | NA | TRBV21-1 | once
TGTGCCAGCTCACCACCGGGGTACTATGGCTACACCTTC | CASSPPGYYGYTF | TRBJ1-2 | NA | TRBV18 | once
TGTGCCAGCAGTTTCGCCTATGGCTACACCTTC | CASSFAYGYTF | TRBJ1-2 | NA | TRBV28 | NA
TGTGCCAGCTCACCAAAAATCCTAGCGGGAGAAGAGACCCAGTACTTC | CASSPKILAGEETQYF | TRBJ2-5 | TRBD2 | TRBV18 | NA
TGTGCCTGGTGGAACGGGGCGTTCACCGGGGAGCTGTTTTTT | CAWWNGAFTGELFF | TRBJ2-2 | NA | TRBV30 | NA